This T cell receptor (beta chain) derives from a study of spatial heterogeneity in lung cancer. Time point meaning: sample taken at primary tumor resection. This clonotype was counted ten times or more. A distinct unique molecular identifier was carried by each TCR cDNA molecule. Each CDR3 protein is one row after TCRdb ran MiXCR on the 5' RACE reads. Among about 38,000 distinct CDR3 sequences, 6% to 8% were seen once, and the ten largest hold approximately 30%. Sample: PBMCs, taken at surgery. This receptor was obtained from a male donor with early-stage non-small cell lung cancer.

CDR3 in DNA: TGTGCCAGCAGCTTAGGCCCTGACAGAAATCAGCCCCAGCATTTT. It translates to CASSLGPDRNQPQHF. The chain has TRBV7-6 and TRBJ1-5; the D gene is possibly TRBD1 (5 bases). Per germline, CDR1 SGHVS and CDR2 FNYEAQ. The CDR3 covers 15 residues. V shed 1 base and J shed 4 bases, with 11 bases lying between them.